Sequencing of this TCR beta chain was carried out in a study of spatial heterogeneity in lung cancer. Study summary: Raw reads contained each unique TCR and UMI combination more than ten times on average.

This clonotype was seen a few times. The germline V gene has CDR1 ENHRY and CDR2 SYGVKD. The CDR3 is 14 residues long. Trimming left V 5 bases short and J 0 bases short, with 7 bases between. TCRdb passed the 5' RACE reads through MiXCR, listing each CDR3 protein once. The sample consists of roughly 50,000 distinct CDR3 sequences, 7.5% to 8% of them appearing once. The time point is: sample taken at primary tumor resection. Material for sequencing was whole RNA from tumor, nontumor lung or frozen PBMC, left unsorted. This receptor was identified in a female donor with early-stage non-small cell lung cancer. Material: PBMCs, obtained at surgery. This chain connects TRBV10-3 to TRBJ1-4; D gene uncertain. CDR3 sequence reads: CAISSSSTNEKLFF. CDR3 nucleotide sequence: TGTGCCATCAGTTCCAGTTCAACTAATGAAAAACTGTTTTTT.